This is a list of T cell receptor beta chains from one sample in a study of cytomegalovirus exposure and HLA in healthy donors. Clones were sequenced by immunoSEQ multiplex PCR, and TCRdb holds only the in-frame ones, with some missing. The table has some 180,000 clones, about 80% seen once. Sample: PBMCs. Receptors were obtained from a man aged 40-49 years in good health and CMV-seronegative. CDR3s include the opening cysteine and the closing phenylalanine or tryptophan. Fields, in order: D gene, J gene, clone size, V gene, CDR3 DNA, CDR3 protein. D genes are given only for firm matches. Size values are once, few and many counts, or a class for expanded clones, and some rows have none.

>TRBD1|TRBJ1-2|NA|TRBV7-9
TGTGCCAGCAGAGGACACAGGGGGCGCAACTATGGCTACACCTTC
CASRGHRGRNYGYTF
>TRBD1|TRBJ1-2|once|TRBV19
TGTGCCAGTAGTTTCCCCGGGACAGACTATGGCTACACCTTC
CASSFPGTDYGYTF
>NA|TRBJ1-3|few|TRBV7-8
TGTGCCAGCAGCTTCCCTACGGGAAACACCATATATTTT
CASSFPTGNTIYF
>NA|TRBJ1-6|NA|TRBV5-6
TGTGCCAGTGCCCTGTGGGAGGATAATTCACCCCTCCACTTT
CASALWEDNSPLHF
>TRBD2|TRBJ2-3|few|TRBV11-3
TGTGCCAGCAGCTCGACTAGCGGACACACAGATACGCAGTATTTT
CASSSTSGHTDTQYF
>TRBD1|TRBJ2-7|NA|TRBV5-4
TGTGCCAGCAGCTTCACCGGGACAGACTCCTACGAGCAGTACTTC
CASSFTGTDSYEQYF
>TRBD1|TRBJ1-5|NA|TRBV2
TGTGCCAGCGGGGACAGGGTGTATAGCAATCAGCCCCAGCATTTT
CASGDRVYSNQPQHF
>NA|TRBJ2-6|NA|TRBV5-1
TGCGCCAGCAGCTCTCAGGGCTCTGGGGCCAACGTCCTGACTTTC
CASSSQGSGANVLTF
>TRBD2|TRBJ2-5|once|TRBV18
TGTGCCAGCTCACCACCTAGCGGGAGGGAGACCCAGTACTTC
CASSPPSGRETQYF
>NA|TRBJ2-3|NA|TRBV6-1
TGTGCCAGCAATAGGTCAGGGACTAGCACAGATACGCAGTATTTT
CASNRSGTSTDTQYF
>TRBD2|TRBJ2-5|NA|TRBV5-6
TGTGCCAGCAGCTTGGGACGGGGGGACTACCAAGAGACCCAGTACTTC
CASSLGRGDYQETQYF
>TRBD2|TRBJ2-1|NA|TRBV7-2
TGTGCCAGCCCGGGTTCGGCGGGAGTGGGAGGTGAGCAGTTCTTC
CASPGSAGVGGEQFF
>TRBD1|TRBJ2-1|once|TRBV14
TGTGCCAGCAGCCTCGCGGGGACAGGGAAGTTCAATGAGCAGTTCTTC
CASSLAGTGKFNEQFF
>NA|TRBJ2-2|few|TRBV2
TGTGCCAGCAGATCTCACGGGGGGCTATACACCGGGGAGCTGTTTTTT
CASRSHGGLYTGELFF
>TRBD1|TRBJ2-7|NA|TRBV4-2
TGTGCCAGCAGCCGCGGACAGGGGGGGCCCTACGAGCAGTACTTC
CASSRGQGGPYEQYF
>TRBD1|TRBJ2-7|NA|TRBV5-6
TGTGCCAGCAAACTATCCGGGACAGGGCCTCCCGAGCAGTACTTC
CASKLSGTGPPEQYF
>NA|TRBJ2-5|few|TRBV12-1
TGTGCCAGCAGCTTTCCGGGAAGGGGGCGTTTCGCGACCCAGTACTTC
CASSFPGRGRFATQYF
>NA|TRBJ2-5|NA|TRBV19
TGTGCCAGTAGTATAAAGGCCCCCGGGGCCCAGTACTTC
CASSIKAPGAQYF
>NA|TRBJ2-5|once|TRBV28
TGTGCCAGCACTCTGGGGGGTGGAGAGACCCAGTACTTC
CASTLGGGETQYF
>NA|TRBJ1-1|NA|TRBV29-1
TGCAGCGGCTGGAGGAGAACTGAAGCTTTCTTT
CSGWRRTEAFF
>TRBD2|TRBJ2-3|NA|TRBV27
TGTGCCAGCGGCCTCCTAGCGGGGGTCACAGATACGCAGTATTTT
CASGLLAGVTDTQYF
>TRBD2|TRBJ2-1|few|TRBV9
TGTGCCAGCAGCGATGCGGGGGATGAGCAGTTCTTC
CASSDAGDEQFF
>TRBD1|TRBJ1-2|few|TRBV6-6
TGTGCCAGCAGTTATGAGGGAATAGGGACAGCCTTC
CASSYEGIGTAF
>NA|TRBJ2-2|NA|TRBV28
TGTGCCAGCAGGCCCGCGGGAAACACCGGGGAGCTGTTTTTT
CASRPAGNTGELFF
>TRBD1|TRBJ1-2|NA|TRBV2
TGTGCCAGCAGTGAGGGGGGACAGGGGTTTAATGGCTACACCTTC
CASSEGGQGFNGYTF
>NA|TRBJ1-4|NA|TRBV6-1
TGTGCCAGCAGTGAGGGGACAACCTGGTATGAAAAACTGTTTTTT
CASSEGTTWYEKLFF
>NA|TRBJ2-3|few|TRBV6-4
TGTGCCAGCAGACGGAAGGGGGTAGGCGGGGGCACTAGCACAGATACGCAGTATTTT
CASRRKGVGGGTSTDTQYF
>NA|TRBJ1-1|NA|TRBV28
TGTGCCAGCAGTAGCAGGGTCCAGGGGATGAGTACTGAAGCTTTCTTT
CASSSRVQGMSTEAFF
>NA|TRBJ1-1|NA|TRBV6-5
TGTGCCAGCAGCCCCCCGTCAGGGACTGAAGCTTTCTTT
CASSPPSGTEAFF
>TRBD2|TRBJ2-2|NA|TRBV5-5
TGTGCCAGCAGCCTCCGAGGGGCGGGGGCGAACACCGGGGAGCTGTTTTTT
CASSLRGAGANTGELFF
>NA|TRBJ1-1|NA|TRBV28
TGTGCCAGCATTCCCTCAGGACTCCTGAACACTGAAGCTTTCTTT
CASIPSGLLNTEAFF
>TRBD1|TRBJ1-5|NA|TRBV5-1
TGCGCCAGCAGCCTGACCGGGACAGGGTCCAATCAGCCCCAGCATTTT
CASSLTGTGSNQPQHF
>TRBD2|TRBJ2-1|NA|TRBV27
TGTGCCAGCAGTCGAAAAAACAGCGGGGTCAATGAGCAGTTCTTC
CASSRKNSGVNEQFF
>TRBD1|TRBJ2-5|NA|TRBV12-5
TGTGCTAGTGGTCCCTCGACAGGGTTCCAAGAGACCCAGTACTTC
CASGPSTGFQETQYF
>NA|TRBJ2-4|NA|TRBV2
TGTGCCAGCAGTGTGGACAGTCTAGCCAAAAACATTCAGTACTTC
CASSVDSLAKNIQYF
>TRBD2|TRBJ2-3|NA|TRBV7-3
TGTGCCAGCAGCTCCCGCCCGGGGCTAGCGGGGGGGCAAGATACGCAGTATTTT
CASSSRPGLAGGQDTQYF